This T cell receptor (beta chain) was captured by sequencing in a study of shared clonotypes between healthy human individuals. Study outcomes and limitations: Blood was the only sampled material, and tissue repertoires likely differ.

This clone was detected only a few times. Its specificity is not known. In the CD4+ fraction, cells were divided into CD45RA+ naive and CD45RA-negative memory subsets. V shed 2 bases, J shed 5 bases, and the junction held 3 bases outside the gene matches. Germline V gives CDR1 MNHNS, CDR2 SASEGT. The CDR3 has 15 amino acids. Once extracted for a subset, genomic DNA was divided evenly among several immunoSEQ plates. Per the original methods: Junction-only sequences produced by ImmunoSEQ had no quality scores, so filtering differed. Assay used: immunoSEQ multiplex PCR; TCRdb lists only in-frame clones, some missing. V and J calls and clone size are those listed in that table; D and trimming were worked out from the DNA. This sample carries 2 million to 3 million clones, under 95% of them seen once, and the ten largest clones take 0.36%.

This receptor was taken from a man between 18 and 35 years old in good health. Some clones in this sample may be carry-over from other donors' samples. This rearrangement joins TRBV6-1 to TRBJ1-4; TRBD1 aligns across 9 bases. Sequencing was done on a sample of naive CD4+ T cells from PBMCs. Subset specified: CD45RA+ positively selected. The CDR3 bases are TGTGCCAGCAGTGAAATGGGGACAGGGAATGAAAAACTGTTTTTT. This encodes CASSEMGTGNEKLFF.